The rows below give T cell receptor beta chains drawn from one sample of a study of T-cell reconstitution after alpha-beta-depleted transplantation in children. TCRdb reprocessed the PCR reads with MiXCR, giving one entry per CDR3 protein. Of 500,000 to 750,000 distinct CDR3 sequences in the sample, roughly 30% were seen once. The sample here was PBMCs, taken before TCRalphabeta/CD19-depleted stem cell transplant. The receptor set was obtained from a boy under three years old with Wiskott-Aldrich syndrome, due to receive a stem cell transplant. Both conserved end residues are part of each CDR3.

v_call	cdr3_aa
TRBV29-1	CSVRHSQQFF
TRBV10-3	CAISELGETQYF
TRBV5-1	CASSFWVNYEQYF
TRBV12-3/TRBV12-4	CASSFLRDTDTQYF
TRBV2	CASSPLGGVGETQYF
TRBV12-3/TRBV12-4	CASSLPPGQGTYEQYF
TRBV6-2/TRBV6-3	CASSFELAGRTDTQYF
TRBV3-1	CASSQSAVVSTYEQYF
TRBV7-2	CASSRTRNSITDTQYF
TRBV18	CASSPRQGTEAFF
TRBV7-3	CASSLTSGTDTQYF
TRBV5-1	CASSLIPRIPGQATSGNTIYF
TRBV12-5	CASGAGQGDANEQFF
TRBV20-1	CSARSGSTYEQYF
TRBV5-6	CASSKLAAGSYNEQFF
TRBV9	CASSVRGGSVGREDGYTF
TRBV5-1	CASSLFTYRGENGYTF
TRBV12-3/TRBV12-4	CASSYRTIYEQYF
TRBV10-3	CAISLAGPSTDTQYF
TRBV5-5	CASSFFGPDTDTQYF
TRBV20-1	CSARSDRAYGYTF
TRBV4-1	CASSQEGGGWTGELFF
TRBV5-1	CASRPPGQNYEQYF
TRBV9	CASSVGLDTQYF
TRBV5-1	CASSFGTGAYEQYF
TRBV27	CASSWGVGPSYEQYF
TRBV5-1	CASSLWGLLHPHEQFF
TRBV25-1	CASSAVLGASGMRETQYF
TRBV12-3/TRBV12-4	CASSAYSSPLHF
TRBV5-1	CASSLGQGERAFF
TRBV24-1	CATSEPRLGLGVTDTQYF
TRBV25-1	CASSEGYWGDNEQYF
TRBV5-1	CASSVWTDSYGYTF
TRBV5-1	CASSLIQGLSGETQYF
TRBV29-1	CSVHDLKKETQYF
TRBV2	CASSEALLGVGEQFF
TRBV20-1	CSASPVQGTNTGELFF
TRBV29-1	CSVGRRGFVDYGYTF
TRBV20-1	CSGTQGASQPQHF
TRBV28	CASSRDSPNQPQHF
TRBV5-1	CASRPGGNSYEQYF
TRBV12-3/TRBV12-4	CASRLGVKRLQFF
TRBV5-6	CASSNPGLAGVNEQFF
TRBV5-1	CASSGGLRPVSSYEQYF
TRBV7-2	CASSLERQTLYGYTF
TRBV7-6	CASSLDETSYNEQFF
TRBV29-1	CSALGGRETQYF
TRBV27	CASSLRLAEPTDTQYF
TRBV5-1	CASSLKGTLSLNTEAFF
TRBV4-1	CASSQGGRLNTDTQYF
TRBV5-1	CASSQRLAGQKNIQYF
TRBV5-1	CASSLGRLAVGEQYF
TRBV7-9	CASSLPGQGRLGIQYF
TRBV11-2	CASSLSPLHF
TRBV28	CASSFGLLWGYTF
TRBV29-1	CSVELGSTEAFF
TRBV28	CASSLWMGLTNEKLFF
TRBV20-1	CSASGSHSNYNEQFF
TRBV5-1	CASSSILIANTGELFF